This TCR beta chain was sequenced in a study of shared clonotypes between healthy human individuals. Clones were sequenced by immunoSEQ multiplex PCR, and TCRdb holds only the in-frame ones, with some missing. The sample lists over 850,000 clones; 70% to 80% were seen once. Germline-derived CDR1 and CDR2 are SGHAT and FQNNGV. The CDR3 extends over 14 amino acids. V lost 2 bases and J lost 8, with 13 bases in between. V and J are TRBV11-2 and TRBJ1-3; D may be TRBD1 (5 bases). The sample comprised memory CD4+ T cells from PBMCs. The subset here: CD45RA-negative fraction. This sequence originates from a man aged 18 to 35 in good health. Some clones in this sample may be carry-over from other donors' samples. The CDR3 is CASSLSGGSDTIYF. For the CDR3, the DNA is TGTGCCAGCAGCTTAAGTGGGGGGAGCGACACCATATATTTT.